These 2 T cell receptor beta chains were all obtained from the same sample, sequenced in a study of blood T cell repertoires in COVID-19. The table came from immunoSEQ multiplex PCR; TCRdb's copy has only in-frame clones and leaves some out. The sample lists about 140,000 clones; approximately 78% were seen once. Sequencing was carried out using PBMCs or T cells enriched from blood (not recorded which). The receptor set was obtained from a woman aged 45 to 65 who had recovered from COVID-19.

The chain combines TRBV5-6 with TRBJ1-6; D gene unclear. This CDR3 region has 15 residues. The germline V gene encodes CDR1 SGHDT and CDR2 YYEEEE. Trimming took 0 bases from V and 4 from J, leaving 8 bases between them. CDR3 loop: CASSLASGYNSPLHF. DNA for the CDR3: TGTGCCAGCAGCTTGGCGTCAGGATATAATTCACCCCTCCACTTT.

The gene calls are TRBV6-2 or TRBV6-3 and TRBJ1-1; D might be TRBD1 (5 bases). V was cut by 5 bases and J by 5 bases, with 15 bases left in between. The CDR3 has 14 amino acids. Germline V CDR1 and CDR2: MNHEY, SVGEGT. CDR3 nucleotides: TGTGCCAGCAGTCCGCAGGGCGGGGTTACTGAAGCTTTCTTT. This codes for CASSPQGGVTEAFF.